The next 22 T cell receptor beta chains were all read from a single sample in a study of blood T cell repertoires in COVID-19. Using immunoSEQ multiplex PCR, the repertoire was profiled, and TCRdb retains in-frame clones only, with some absent. The data contain around 100,000 clones, 69% of them singletons. Specimen: peripheral blood. Receptor source: a man aged 80 or over with acute or convalescent COVID-19.

Comment on this clone: Other DNA sequences within the sample encode an identical CDR3. The V call is TRBV4-3, the J call TRBJ2-7; a possible D gene is TRBD1 (6 bases). Germline V lookup: CDR1 LGHNA, CDR2 YSLEER. CDR3 size: 13 residues. The V end was cut by 0 bases, the J end by 4 bases, with 7 bases between. CDR3 protein: CASSQDRGYEQYF. The CDR3 region has the DNA TGCGCCAGCAGCCAAGATAGGGGGTACGAGCAGTACTTC.

The chain links TRBV24-1 to TRBJ2-3, with TRBD2 matching over 8 bases. CDR3 size: 17 residues. Germline V gene sequence: CDR1 KGHDR, CDR2 SFDVKD. V shed 5 bases, J shed 4 bases, and the junction held 13 bases outside the gene matches. The CDR3, as DNA: TGTGCCACCAGTGCACGCCCTAATCTAGCGGGTGCAGATACGCAGTATTTT. As protein: CATSARPNLAGADTQYF.

The V gene is TRBV18, the J gene TRBJ1-3; D gene ambiguous. CDR1 KGHSH and CDR2 LQKENI come from the germline V gene. This CDR3 is 13 amino acids long. V lost 0 bases, J lost 6 bases, and 6 bases lay in between. CDR3 protein: CASSPPSINTIYF. The CDR3 region has the DNA TGTGCCAGCTCACCACCGTCAATAAACACCATATATTTT. The full variable domain, rest sourced from reference TRBV18 and TRBJ1-3, is NAGVMQNPRHLVRRRGQEARLRCSPMKGHSHVYWYRQLPEEGLKFMVYLQKENIIDESGMPKERFSAEFPKEGPSILRIQQVVRGDSAAYFCASSPPSINTIYFGEGSWLTVV.

This chain links TRBV3-1 (or the pseudogene TRBV3-2) with TRBJ2-3; 11 nucleotides align to TRBD2. This CDR3 contains 15 residues. The germline V gene encodes CDR1 LGHDT and CDR2 YNNKEL (reference sequence). Unmatched junction bases numbered 5, after V lost 1 base and J lost 8 bases. CDR3 amino acids: CASSQVGSGRATQYF. The CDR3 nucleotides read TGTGCCAGCAGCCAAGTGGGTAGCGGGAGGGCTACGCAGTATTTT.

The rearrangement joins TRBV7-9 to TRBJ1-5, with a possible D match to TRBD1 (6 bases). The CDR3 spans 14 residues. Looked up from germline, CDR1 is SEHNR and CDR2 is FQNEAQ (reference sequence). V lost 5 bases and J 6 bases, leaving 14 bases between the germline ends. The CDR3 spells CASSTSTGFQPQHF. CDR3 nucleotide sequence: TGTGCCAGCAGCACCTCGACAGGTTTTCAGCCCCAGCATTTT.

J is TRBJ2-1 and V is TRBV28, with TRBD1 matching 7 bases. Unmatched junction bases numbered 12, after V lost 10 bases and J lost 3 bases. Germline V gene sequence: CDR1 MDHEN, CDR2 SYDVKM. The CDR3 has 15 residues. The CDR3 loop reads CATVTGTVYYNEQFF. CDR3 sequence (DNA): TGTGCCACCGTGACCGGGACAGTGTACTACAATGAGCAGTTCTTC.

The V gene is TRBV7-2, the J gene TRBJ1-5; D call uncertain. The CDR3 is 14 amino acids. V was clipped by 3 bases and J by 3 bases, with 9 bases between them. Germline V gives CDR1 SGHTA, CDR2 FQGNSA. CDR3 coding DNA: TGTGCCAGCAGCTTCGCCAGGATCAATCAGCCCCAGCATTTT. This gives the protein CASSFARINQPQHF.

This chain joins TRBV30 and TRBJ1-1; D ambiguous. Trimming removed 0 bases from V and 0 bases from J, with 11 bases in between. The CDR3 is 15 residues long. Germline values: CDR1 GTSNPN, CDR2 SVGIG (reference sequence). CDR3 amino acids: CAWSVLRSMNTEAFF. The CDR3, as DNA: TGTGCCTGGAGTGTATTACGGAGTATGAACACTGAAGCTTTCTTT.

V usage is TRBV27 and J usage is TRBJ2-1, with 10 bases identical to TRBD2. This CDR3 comprises 17 residues. Germline CDR1 MNHEY, CDR2 SMNVEV (reference sequence). With V trimmed by 2 bases and J by 3 bases, 7 bases remained unmatched. CDR3 coding DNA: TGTGCCAGCAGTTTAGTATCACTAGCGGGGATCTACAATGAGCAGTTCTTC. This sequence encodes CASSLVSLAGIYNEQFF.

The chain links TRBV19 to TRBJ2-7; 12 bases align to TRBD2. The ends lost 4 bases at V and 7 bases at J; junction bases unmatched: 8. The CDR3 runs to 15 residues. Germline CDR1 and CDR2: LNHDA and SQIVND (reference sequence). The CDR3 bases are TGTGCCAGTAGTACTCTAGCGGGAGGGCCTCAGGAGCAGTACTTC. Its protein is CASSTLAGGPQEQYF.

This clone showed up many times. The rearrangement links TRBV7-2 to TRBJ1-1, with D possibly being TRBD1 (6 bases). V shed 4 bases and J shed 1 base, with 13 bases lying between them. Per germline, CDR1 SGHTA and CDR2 FQGNSA. The CDR3 has 15 amino acids. The CDR3 is CASSSTGTQNTEAFF. The DNA for the CDR3 is TGTGCCAGCAGCTCCACCGGGACACAGAACACTGAAGCTTTCTTT.

This chain joins TRBV2 and TRBJ2-5; D might be TRBD1 (6 bases). This CDR3 is 12 amino acids long. Germline V gene sequence: CDR1 SNHLY, CDR2 FYNNEI. Deletions cut 7 bases from V and 2 bases from J, with 8 bases between. The CDR3 loop reads CASNRVQETQYF. DNA of the CDR3: TGTGCCAGCAACAGGGTTCAAGAGACCCAGTACTTC. Full variable domain (rest looked up from reference TRBV2 and TRBJ2-5): EPEVTQTPSHQVTQMGQEVILRCVPISNHLYFYWYRQILGQKVEFLVSFYNNEISEKSEIFDDQFSVERPDGSNFTLKIRSTKLEDSAMYFCASNRVQETQYFGPGTRLLVL.

This clone was seen a few times. The chain recombines TRBV25-1 with TRBJ2-7; perhaps TRBD1 as D (6 bases). V was clipped by 3 bases and J by 2 bases, with 17 bases between them. The CDR3 runs 16 residues. Per germline, CDR1 MGHDK and CDR2 SYGVNS. CDR3 DNA sequence: TGTGCCAGCAGTGAGTACTTCCGGGACAACCCCTACGAGCAGTACTTC. This gives the protein CASSEYFRDNPYEQYF.

This clone was seen only once. The chain uses TRBV2 and TRBJ1-1, with 10 nucleotides matching TRBD1. J lost 11 bases, V lost 6 bases, and 15 bases had no gene match. This CDR3 comprises 15 residues. The germline CDR1 and CDR2 sequences are SNHLY and FYNNEI. DNA of the CDR3: TGTGCCAGCAGCCCCATCCCGGGACAGGGGTCTATTGCTTTCTTT. This encodes CASSPIPGQGSIAFF.

The chain carries TRBV5-4 and TRBJ1-2; D is unclear. The CDR3 runs 14 residues. The V end lost 4 bases, the J end lost 6 bases, and 16 bases lay between the germline ends. CDR1 is SGHNT, CDR2 YYREEE, per germline (reference sequence). The CDR3 nucleotides read TGTGCCAGCAGCCGGCGGGCACCGAGCGATGGCTACACCTTC. Its translation is CASSRRAPSDGYTF. The full variable domain, rest sourced from reference TRBV5-4 and TRBJ1-2, is ETGVTQSPTHLIKTRGQQVTLRCSSQSGHNTVSWYQQALGQGPQFIFQYYREEENGRGNFPPRFSGLQFPNYSSELNVNALELDDSALYLCASSRRAPSDGYTFGSGTRLTVV.

This chain uses TRBV7-8 with TRBJ2-7; a weak D match, TRBD2 (5 bases). V was clipped by 4 bases and J by 6 bases, with 7 bases between them. This CDR3 has 11 amino acids. Germline CDR1 and CDR2: SGHVS and FQNEAQ. CDR3 sequence (DNA): TGTGCCAGCAGCTCCGGGATCGAGCAGTACTTC. Its translation is CASSSGIEQYF.

The genes are TRBV7-2 and TRBJ1-1, with TRBD1 matching over 10 bases. This CDR3 is built from 17 residues. CDR1 is SGHTA, CDR2 FQGNSA, per germline. V gave up 5 bases and J gave up 4 bases; unmatched junction bases: 13. In DNA form, the CDR3 reads TGTGCCAGCAGCCCCCGGGGACAGGGGAGGGTGGGCACTGAAGCTTTCTTT. Residues: CASSPRGQGRVGTEAFF.

The rearrangement links TRBV7-2 to TRBJ1-5, with 7 bases identical to TRBD1. Germline CDR1 SGHTA, CDR2 FQGNSA. J was trimmed by 3 bases and V by 1 base; bases with no gene match: 6. The CDR3 is 16 residues long. The CDR3 bases are TGTGCCAGCAGCTTAGTTTTGACAGGGTTCAATCAGCCCCAGCATTTT. Its protein is CASSLVLTGFNQPQHF. Filled out from reference TRBV7-2 and TRBJ1-5, the complete variable domain reads GAGVSQSPSNKVTEKGKDVELRCDPISGHTALYWYRQSLGQGLEFLIYFQGNSAPDKSGLPSDRFSAERTGGSVSTLTIQRTQQEDSAVYLCASSLVLTGFNQPQHFGDGTRLSIL.

The chain employs TRBV19 and TRBJ1-3; D possibly corresponds to TRBD1 (6 bases). V lost 6 bases, J lost 3 bases, and 9 bases lay in between. This CDR3 spans 13 amino acids. Germline CDR1 reads LNHDA; CDR2 reads SQIVND (reference sequence). CDR3 nucleotide sequence: TGTGCCAGTAGCGGACAGAGTGGAAACACCATATATTTT. It is translated as CASSGQSGNTIYF.

This chain connects TRBV7-2 to TRBJ2-6; D gene ambiguous. Per the germline V gene, CDR1 is SGHTA and CDR2 is FQGNSA. This CDR3 has 15 amino acids. V lost 3 bases, J lost 2 bases, and 8 bases lay in between. CDR3 region: CASSLSRAGANVLTF. The DNA for the CDR3 is TGTGCCAGCAGCTTGTCTCGGGCTGGGGCCAACGTCCTGACTTTC.

The chain is built from TRBV12-3 or TRBV12-4 and TRBJ1-5; TRBD1 aligns across 8 bases. CDR3 length: 13 amino acids. Trimming cost V 0 bases and J 16 bases; bases outside gene matches: 8. The CDR3 is CASSLARTGRNHF. CDR3 coding DNA: TGTGCCAGCAGTTTAGCGAGGACAGGGAGAAATCATTTT.

The rearrangement joins TRBV30 to TRBJ2-1; tentatively, D is TRBD1 (5 bases). V was clipped by 3 bases and J by 7 bases, with 10 bases between them. Germline assignment: CDR1 GTSNPN and CDR2 SVGIG (reference sequence). The CDR3 is 12 residues long. The DNA of the CDR3 is TGTGCCTGGAGCTCAGGGTATAATGAGCAGTTCTTC. This encodes CAWSSGYNEQFF.